This note documents a single T cell receptor (beta chain) sequence. The sample belongs to a study of blood T cell repertoires in COVID-19. In germline, CDR1 is MNHNS, CDR2 SASEGT. V was cut by 2 bases and J by 6 bases, with 13 bases left in between. The CDR3 contains 15 residues. Assay used: immunoSEQ multiplex PCR; TCRdb lists only in-frame clones, some missing. The sample holds 81,000 or so clones, around 81% seen once. The receptor comes from an older woman with active or convalescent COVID-19. The chain has TRBV6-1 and TRBJ1-4, with D maybe TRBD1 (5 bases). Material for sequencing was peripheral blood. CDR3 nucleotide sequence: TGTGCCAGCAGTGAATCAATCCAGGGCTATGAAAAACTGTTTTTT. Translation gives CASSESIQGYEKLFF.